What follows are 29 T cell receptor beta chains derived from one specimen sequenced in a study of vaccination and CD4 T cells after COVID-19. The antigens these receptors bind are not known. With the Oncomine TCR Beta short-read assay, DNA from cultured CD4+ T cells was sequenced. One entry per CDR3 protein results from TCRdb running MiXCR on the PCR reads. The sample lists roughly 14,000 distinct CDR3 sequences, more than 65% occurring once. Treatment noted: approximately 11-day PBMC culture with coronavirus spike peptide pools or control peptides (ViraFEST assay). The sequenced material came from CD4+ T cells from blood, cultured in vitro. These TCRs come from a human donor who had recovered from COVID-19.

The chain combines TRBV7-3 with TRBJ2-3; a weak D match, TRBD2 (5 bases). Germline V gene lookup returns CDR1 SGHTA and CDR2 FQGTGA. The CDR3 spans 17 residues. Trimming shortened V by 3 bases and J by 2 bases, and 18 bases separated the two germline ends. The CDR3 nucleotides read TGTGCCAGCAGCTTCCCCTTGCGGGTGGGAATCACAGATACGCAGTATTTT. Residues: CASSFPLRVGITDTQYF.

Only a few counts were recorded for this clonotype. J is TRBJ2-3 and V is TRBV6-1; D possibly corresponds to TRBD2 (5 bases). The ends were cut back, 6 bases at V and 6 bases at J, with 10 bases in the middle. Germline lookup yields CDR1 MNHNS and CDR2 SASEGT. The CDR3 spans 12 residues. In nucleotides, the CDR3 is TGTGCCAGCAGACCGACGGGGGATACGCAGTATTTT. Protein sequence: CASRPTGDTQYF.

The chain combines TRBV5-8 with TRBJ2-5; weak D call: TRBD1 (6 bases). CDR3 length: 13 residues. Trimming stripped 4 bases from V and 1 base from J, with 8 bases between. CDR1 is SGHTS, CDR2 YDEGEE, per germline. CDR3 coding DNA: TGTGCCAGCAGCAAACAGGGCCAAGAGACCCAGTACTTC. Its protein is CASSKQGQETQYF.

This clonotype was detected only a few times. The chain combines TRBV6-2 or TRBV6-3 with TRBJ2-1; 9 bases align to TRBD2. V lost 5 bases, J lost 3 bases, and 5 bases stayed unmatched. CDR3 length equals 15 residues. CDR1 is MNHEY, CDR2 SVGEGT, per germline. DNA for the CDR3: TGTGCCAGCAGTAGACTAGCGGACCTCTACAATGAGCAGTTCTTC. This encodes CASSRLADLYNEQFF.

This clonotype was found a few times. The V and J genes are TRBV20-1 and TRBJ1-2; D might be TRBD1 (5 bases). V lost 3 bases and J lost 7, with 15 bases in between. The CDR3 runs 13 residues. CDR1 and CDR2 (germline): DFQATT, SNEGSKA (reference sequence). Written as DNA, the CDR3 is TGCAGTGCTAGTGAATCGGGGCCGCGTGGCTACACCTTC. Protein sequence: CSASESGPRGYTF.

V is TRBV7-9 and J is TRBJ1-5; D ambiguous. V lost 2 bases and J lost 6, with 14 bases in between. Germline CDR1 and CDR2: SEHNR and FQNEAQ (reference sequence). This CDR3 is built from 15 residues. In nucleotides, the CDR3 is TGTGCCAGCAGCTTATCGGGCAGTCGATCTCAGCCCCAGCATTTT. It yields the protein CASSLSGSRSQPQHF.

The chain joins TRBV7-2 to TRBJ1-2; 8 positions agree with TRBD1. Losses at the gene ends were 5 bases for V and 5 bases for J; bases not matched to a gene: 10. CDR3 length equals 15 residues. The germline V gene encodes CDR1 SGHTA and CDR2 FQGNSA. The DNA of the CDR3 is TGTGCCAGCAGCCGAGACAAAACAGGGGGGTATGGCTACACCTTC. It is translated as CASSRDKTGGYGYTF.

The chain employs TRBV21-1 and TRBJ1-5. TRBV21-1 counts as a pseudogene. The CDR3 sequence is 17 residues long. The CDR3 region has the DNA TGTGCCAGCAGCAATTATGCACCTGTAGGGCCGCCTCAGCCCCAGCATTTT. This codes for CASSNYAPVGPPQPQHF.

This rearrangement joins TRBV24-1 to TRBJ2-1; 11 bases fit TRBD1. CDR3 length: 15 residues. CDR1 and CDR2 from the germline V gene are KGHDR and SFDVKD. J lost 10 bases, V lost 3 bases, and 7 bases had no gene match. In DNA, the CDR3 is TGTGCCACCAGTGATGGGGGACAGGGGGTCCGGGAGCAGTTCTTC. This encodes CATSDGGQGVREQFF.

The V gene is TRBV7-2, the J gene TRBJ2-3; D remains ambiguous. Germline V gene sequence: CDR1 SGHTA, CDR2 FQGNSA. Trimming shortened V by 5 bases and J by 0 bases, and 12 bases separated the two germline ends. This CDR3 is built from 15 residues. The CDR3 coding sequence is TGTGCCAGCAGCCCCGAGTATACTAGCACAGATACGCAGTATTTT. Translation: CASSPEYTSTDTQYF.

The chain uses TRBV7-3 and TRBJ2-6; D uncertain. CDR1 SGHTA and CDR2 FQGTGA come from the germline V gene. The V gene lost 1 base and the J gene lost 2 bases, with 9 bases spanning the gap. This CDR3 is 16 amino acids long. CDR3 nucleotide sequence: TGTGCCAGCAGCTTAAGGGTGGCCGCTGGGGCCAACGTCCTGACTTTC. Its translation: CASSLRVAAGANVLTF. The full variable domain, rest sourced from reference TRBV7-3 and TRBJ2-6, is GAGVSQTPSNKVTEKGKYVELRCDPISGHTALYWYRQSLGQGPEFLIYFQGTGAADDSGLPNDRFFAVRPEGSVSTLKIQRTERGDSAVYLCASSLRVAAGANVLTFGAGSRLTVL.

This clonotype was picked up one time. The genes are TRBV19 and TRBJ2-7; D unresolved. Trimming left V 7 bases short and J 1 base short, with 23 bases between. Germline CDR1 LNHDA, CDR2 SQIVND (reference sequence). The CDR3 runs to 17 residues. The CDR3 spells CASTPSFDPSHSYEQYF. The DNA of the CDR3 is TGTGCCAGTACTCCAAGTTTCGATCCTTCCCATTCCTACGAGCAGTACTTC.

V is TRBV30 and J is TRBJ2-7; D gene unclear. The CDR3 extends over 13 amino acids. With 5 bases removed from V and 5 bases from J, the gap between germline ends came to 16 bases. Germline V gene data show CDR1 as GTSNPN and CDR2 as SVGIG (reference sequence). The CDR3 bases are TGTGCCTGGCGTAGATCGGTGCGGAACGAGCAGTACTTC. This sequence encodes CAWRRSVRNEQYF. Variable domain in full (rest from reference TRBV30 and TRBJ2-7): SQTIHQWPATLVQPVGSPLSLECTVEGTSNPNLYWYRQAAGRGLQLLFYSVGIGQISSEVPQNLSASRPQDRQFILSSKKLLLSDSGFYLCAWRRSVRNEQYFGPGTRLTVT.

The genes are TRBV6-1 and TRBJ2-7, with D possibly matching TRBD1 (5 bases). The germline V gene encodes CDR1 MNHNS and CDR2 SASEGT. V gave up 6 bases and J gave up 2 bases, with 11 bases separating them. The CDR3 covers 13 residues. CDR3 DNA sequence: TGTGCCAGCAGGGAGACAGCTACCTACGAGCAGTACTTC. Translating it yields CASRETATYEQYF.

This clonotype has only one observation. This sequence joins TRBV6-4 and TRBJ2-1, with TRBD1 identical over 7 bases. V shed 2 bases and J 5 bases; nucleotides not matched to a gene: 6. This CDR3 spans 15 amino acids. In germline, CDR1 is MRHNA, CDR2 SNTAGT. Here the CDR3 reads CASSDLSGGHNEQFF. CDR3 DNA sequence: TGTGCCAGCAGTGACCTGTCAGGGGGTCACAATGAGCAGTTCTTC.

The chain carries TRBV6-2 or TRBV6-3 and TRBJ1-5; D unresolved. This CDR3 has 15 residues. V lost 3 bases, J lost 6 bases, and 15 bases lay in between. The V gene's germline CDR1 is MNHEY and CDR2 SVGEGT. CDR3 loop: CASSYISVLGQPQHF. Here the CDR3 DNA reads TGTGCCAGCAGTTATATTTCGGTTTTAGGTCAGCCCCAGCATTTT.

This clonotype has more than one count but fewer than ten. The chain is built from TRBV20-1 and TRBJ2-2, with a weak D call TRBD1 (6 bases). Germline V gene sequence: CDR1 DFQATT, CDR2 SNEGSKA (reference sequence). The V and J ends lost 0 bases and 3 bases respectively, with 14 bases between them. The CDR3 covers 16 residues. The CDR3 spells CSARDLHAGDTGELFF. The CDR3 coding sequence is TGCAGTGCTAGAGATCTTCACGCAGGGGACACCGGGGAGCTGTTTTTT.

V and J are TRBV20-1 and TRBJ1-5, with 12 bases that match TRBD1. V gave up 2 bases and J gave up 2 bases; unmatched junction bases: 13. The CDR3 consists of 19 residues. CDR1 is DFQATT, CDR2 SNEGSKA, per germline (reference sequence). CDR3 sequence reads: CSARRSGTGGPMRNQPQHF. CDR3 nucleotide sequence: TGCAGTGCTAGAAGGTCCGGGACAGGGGGCCCTATGCGCAATCAGCCCCAGCATTTT.

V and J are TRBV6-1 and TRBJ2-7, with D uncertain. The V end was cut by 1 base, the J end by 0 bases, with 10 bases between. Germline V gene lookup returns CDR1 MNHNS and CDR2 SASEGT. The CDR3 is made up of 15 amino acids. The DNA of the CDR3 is TGTGCCAGCAGTGAAGGCCAGCCGAGCTCCTACGAGCAGTACTTC. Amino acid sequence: CASSEGQPSSYEQYF.

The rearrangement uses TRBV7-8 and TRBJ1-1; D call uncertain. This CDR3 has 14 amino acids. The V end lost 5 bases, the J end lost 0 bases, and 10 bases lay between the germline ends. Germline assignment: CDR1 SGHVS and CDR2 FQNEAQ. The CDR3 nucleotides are TGTGCCAGCAGCCCGCTGAGCGTGAACACTGAAGCTTTCTTT. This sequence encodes CASSPLSVNTEAFF. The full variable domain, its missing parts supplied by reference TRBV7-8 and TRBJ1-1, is GAGVSQSPRYKVAKRGQDVALRCDPISGHVSLFWYQQALGQGPEFLTYFQNEAQLDKSGLPSDRFFAERPEGSVSTLKIQRTQQEDSAVYLCASSPLSVNTEAFFGQGTRLTVV.

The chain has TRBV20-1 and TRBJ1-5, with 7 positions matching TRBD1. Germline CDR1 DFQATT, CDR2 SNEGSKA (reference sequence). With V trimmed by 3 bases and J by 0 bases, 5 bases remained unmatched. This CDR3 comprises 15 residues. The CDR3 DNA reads TGCAGTGCTAGGCAGGGGGAGTATAGCAATCAGCCCCAGCATTTT. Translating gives CSARQGEYSNQPQHF.

The CDR3 coding sequence is TGTGCCAGCAGCTTAAGGGGGATCTACGAGCAGTACTTC. Its protein is CASSLRGIYEQYF. The J gene is TRBJ2-7, the V gene TRBV11-1, with a possible D match to TRBD1 (6 bases). V lost 2 bases and J 3 bases, leaving 8 bases between the germline ends. The CDR3 is 13 amino acids. The germline CDR1 and CDR2 sequences are SGHAT and FQDESV (reference sequence).

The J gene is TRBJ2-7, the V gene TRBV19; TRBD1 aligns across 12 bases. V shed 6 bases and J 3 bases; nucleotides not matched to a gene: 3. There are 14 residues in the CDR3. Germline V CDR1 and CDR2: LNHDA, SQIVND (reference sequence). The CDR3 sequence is CASRGQGAGYEQYF. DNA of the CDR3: TGTGCCAGTAGGGGACAGGGGGCCGGCTACGAGCAGTACTTC.

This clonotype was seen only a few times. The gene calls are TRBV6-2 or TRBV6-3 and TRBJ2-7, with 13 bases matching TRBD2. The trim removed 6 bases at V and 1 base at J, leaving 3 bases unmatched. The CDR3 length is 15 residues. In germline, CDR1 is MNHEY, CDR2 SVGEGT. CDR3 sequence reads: CASRPTSGRSYEQYF. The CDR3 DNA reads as TGTGCCAGCAGACCGACTAGCGGGAGGTCCTACGAGCAGTACTTC.

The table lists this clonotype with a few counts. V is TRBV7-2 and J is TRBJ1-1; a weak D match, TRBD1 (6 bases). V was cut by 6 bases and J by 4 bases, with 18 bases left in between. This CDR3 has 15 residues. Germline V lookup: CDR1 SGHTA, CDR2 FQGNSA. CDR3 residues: CASSHRGGRSTEAFF. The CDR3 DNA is TGTGCCAGCAGTCACCGGGGGGGGCGGAGCACTGAAGCTTTCTTT.

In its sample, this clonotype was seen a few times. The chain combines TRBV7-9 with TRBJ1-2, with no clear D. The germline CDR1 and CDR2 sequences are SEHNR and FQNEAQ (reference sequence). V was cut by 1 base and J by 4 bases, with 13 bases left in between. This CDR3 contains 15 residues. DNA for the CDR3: TGTGCCAGCAGCTTAGTCGGGCAGGCCAGCTATGGCTACACCTTC. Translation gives CASSLVGQASYGYTF.

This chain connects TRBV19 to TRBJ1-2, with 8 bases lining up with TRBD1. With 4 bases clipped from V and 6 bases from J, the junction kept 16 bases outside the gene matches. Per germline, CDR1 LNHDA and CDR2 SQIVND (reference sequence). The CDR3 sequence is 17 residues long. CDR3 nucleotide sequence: TGTGCCAGTAGTAGACCTTCCAACAGGGGGGCAATAGATGGCTACACCTTC. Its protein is CASSRPSNRGAIDGYTF.

In DNA form, the CDR3 reads TGTGCCAGCGAAGCGAACTATGGCTACACCTTC. The encoded protein is CASEANYGYTF. The chain has TRBV28 and TRBJ1-2; no firm D call. Germline CDR1 is MDHEN and CDR2 is SYDVKM. This CDR3 is 11 amino acids long. The germline V and J ends were trimmed by 8 bases and 2 bases, with 6 bases remaining between them.

The CDR3 nucleotides are TGTGCCAGCACCCGGCAGGGGGGTAATGAAAAACTGTTTTTT. Translated, it gives CASTRQGGNEKLFF. This sequence joins TRBV7-9 and TRBJ1-4; 7 bases fit TRBD1. The CDR3 spans 14 residues. CDR1 is SEHNR and CDR2 is FQNEAQ in the germline V gene (reference sequence). Trimming took 7 bases from V and 4 from J; bases not matched to a gene: 6.